Sequencing of this TCR beta chain was carried out in a study of T cells in Graves' hyperthyroidism and ophthalmopathy. Regarding the study as a whole: Most thyroid clonotypes expanded above 0.001 were also detected in blood.

Many counts were recorded for this clonotype. The antigen remains undetermined. The CDR3 regions of TCR beta were amplified from RNA transcripts. A first-round RT-PCR of the TCR CDR3 used the HTBI primer set. TCRdb reprocessed the multiplex PCR reads via MiXCR and lists one record per CDR3 protein. Found here are under 450,000 distinct CDR3 sequences, 15% to 19% of them singletons; the top ten hold roughly 14%. V was clipped by 0 bases and J by 0 bases, with 12 bases between them. The CDR3 extends over 17 amino acids. CDR1 is LNHNV and CDR2 is YYDKDF in the germline V gene (reference sequence). The receptor was derived from a woman younger than 30 with Graves' hyperthyroidism. The J gene is TRBJ1-5, the V gene TRBV15, with unresolved D. The specimen was blood. The CDR3 spells CATSRDWGGNSNQPQHF. In DNA, the CDR3 is TGTGCCACCAGCAGAGATTGGGGAGGAAATAGCAATCAGCCCCAGCATTTT.